Sequencing of this T cell receptor (beta chain) was carried out in a study of control samples from healthy donors and cancer patients. The repertoire was sequenced with immunoSEQ multiplex PCR; TCRdb's copy has only in-frame clones and lacks some. The repertoire holds over 75,000 clones, more than 75% seen once, with 1.5% to 2% in the top ten. The clonotype originates from a man aged 55 to 70 in good health. The sequencing input was blood.

The CDR3 DNA sequence: TGTGCCAGCAGCCCACCTCCGGGACAGGGAGAAGAGACCCAGTACTTC. Translation: CASSPPPGQGEETQYF. V and J are TRBV13 and TRBJ2-5, with 9 bases matching TRBD1. CDR3 length: 16 residues. V lost 5 bases to trimming and J lost 3 bases; unmatched junction nucleotides: 10. The germline gives CDR1 PRHDT, CDR2 FYEKMQ (reference sequence).